Sequencing of this T cell receptor beta chain was carried out in a study of blood T cell repertoires in COVID-19. About the study: The United States, Italy and Spain were the sources of the acute and convalescent COVID-19 samples. The analysed material was cDNA or gDNA that came from T cells, B-cell-depleted T cells, or PBMCs.

Per germline, CDR1 SGHTA and CDR2 FQGNSA. V gave up 1 base and J gave up 6 bases, with 13 bases separating them. The CDR3 has 14 residues. Methods used by the authors: Reference gene primer amplification gave nucleated cell count estimates. TCRdb's copy holds only in-frame clones and misses some; the assay was immunoSEQ multiplex PCR. From that table come the V and J calls and clone size; the DNA was used to work out D and trimming. In the table there are approximately 210,000 clones, around nine tenths of which are singletons. This TCR derives from a middle-aged man with acute or convalescent COVID-19. The sample comprised peripheral blood. This chain connects TRBV7-2 to TRBJ2-7, with D hard to call. The CDR3 sequence: CASSLGVPTGEQYF. The CDR3, as DNA: TGTGCCAGCAGCTTAGGAGTACCTACCGGCGAGCAGTACTTC. Full variable domain (outside the CDR3, taken from reference TRBV7-2 and TRBJ2-7): GAGVSQSPSNKVTEKGKDVELRCDPISGHTALYWYRQSLGQGLEFLIYFQGNSAPDKSGLPSDRFSAERTGGSVSTLTIQRTQQEDSAVYLCASSLGVPTGEQYFGPGTRLTVT.